The 2 T cell receptor beta chains below all came from one sample that was sequenced in a study of blood T cells in healthy people across ages (dated by TCRdb to about 2015). The library was prepared using 5' RACE. TCRdb lists the instrument as Illumina HiSeq 2500. The second PCR ran for about 6 to 12 cycles and used a J-beta primer mix along with a sample-barcoded 5' primer. TCRdb itself trimmed the public reads at Q25 with fastp, ran MiXCR and retained productive beta chains. Rows with one shared CDR3 protein collapse into an entry with the most common genes and DNA. This sample gives hundreds of thousands of distinct CDR3 sequences in total; around 54% of them show up just once. In total, the top ten clones hold approximately 37% of the sample. Sequencing was performed on blood. The receptors shown here come from a man aged 55 to 70 in good health.

The chain uses TRBV10-1 and TRBJ2-3; TRBD1 agrees at 12 bases. In germline, CDR1 is WNHNN, CDR2 SYGVQD (reference sequence). This CDR3 contains 16 residues. J gave up 3 bases and V 3 bases, and 4 bases lay outside the gene matches. In DNA, the CDR3 is TGCGCCAGCAGTGATCCGGGACAGGGGGCAACAGATACGCAGTATTTT. It encodes CASSDPGQGATDTQYF.

The chain is built from TRBV6-1 and TRBJ2-1; D is undetermined. V lost 2 bases, J lost 7 bases, and 0 bases lay in between. Germline V CDR1 and CDR2: MNHNS, SASEGT. The CDR3 covers 10 residues. This chain's CDR3 is CASSENEQFF. The CDR3, as DNA: TGTGCCAGCAGTGAAAATGAGCAGTTCTTC.